These 2 T cell receptor beta chains share one sample of origin, sequenced in a study of blood T cell repertoires in COVID-19. The method was immunoSEQ multiplex PCR; TCRdb's version includes in-frame clones alone and lacks a portion of them. The sample carries over 150,000 clones, approximately 83% recorded once. The material sequenced was peripheral blood. These receptors were obtained from an elderly woman with acute or convalescent COVID-19.

V is TRBV10-3 and J is TRBJ1-3; 7 positions match TRBD1. This CDR3 contains 15 residues. Trimming took 3 bases from V and 1 from J; bases not matched to a gene: 3. Per the germline V gene, CDR1 is ENHRY and CDR2 is SYGVKD. The CDR3 sequence: CAISDGTVSGNTIYF. The CDR3 nucleotides read TGTGCCATCAGTGACGGGACAGTTTCTGGAAACACCATATATTTT.

The table lists this clone with a few counts. The CDR3 spells CATSGGRLETYEQYF. The CDR3 DNA follows: TGTGCCACCAGCGGAGGGAGGCTGGAGACGTACGAGCAGTACTTC. This chain connects TRBV15 to TRBJ2-7; possible D gene TRBD2, 6 bases. V was clipped by 5 bases and J by 4 bases, with 18 bases between them. Per the germline V gene, CDR1 is LNHNV and CDR2 is YYDKDF (reference sequence). The CDR3 is 15 residues long. Full variable domain (remainder filled in from reference TRBV15 and TRBJ2-7): DAMVIQNPRYQVTQFGKPVTLSCSQTLNHNVMYWYQQKSSQAPKLLFHYYDKDFNNEADTPDNFQSRRPNTSFCFLDIRSPGLGDTAMYLCATSGGRLETYEQYFGPGTRLTVT.